This T cell receptor (beta chain) came from a study of blood T cells in healthy people across ages. The germline CDR1 and CDR2 sequences are DFQATT and SNEGSKA (reference sequence). The CDR3 is 14 residues long. Between the trimmed V and J ends, which lost 0 bases and 2 bases, there was a span of 11 bases. Study results and caveats: CMV status of donors was unknown, possibly confounding expanded clonotype changes.

Combining a sample-barcoded 5' primer with a J-beta primer mix, a second PCR ran for roughly 7 to 11 cycles. TCRdb reprocessed the 5' RACE reads with MiXCR, giving one entry per CDR3 protein. The data show about 680,000 distinct CDR3 sequences, about half seen once. As for this clonotype: What it binds is unknown.

This receptor was taken from a woman aged 55-69 years in good health. The genes are TRBV20-1 and TRBJ2-7; possibly TRBD1 for D (5 bases). Sequenced material: blood. The DNA for the CDR3 is TGCAGTGCTAGAGATCGCCGCAGGGCCTACGAGCAGTACTTC. The encoded protein is CSARDRRRAYEQYF.